The T cell receptor (beta chain) described here comes from a study of shared clonotypes between healthy human individuals (dated by TCRdb to about 2020). Study-wide context: A couple of women and a few men aged 18 to 49 years were included in the cohort. For each donor, CD4 naive and CD4 memory were each given three plates, CD8 naive was given two plates, and CD8 memory was given one plate. The study deeply sequenced blood TCR repertoires of about five healthy adults to estimate repertoire size and the extent of clonotype sharing between individuals. Different laboratories and diverse techniques were used to prepare libraries and sequence TCR repertoires, to increase sequencing depth and limit assay-specific biases. Per donor, leukapheresis produced somewhere between about 0.94 and 9 billion PBMCs.

Findings and caveats that apply to the study as a whole: Roughly 5% of naive CD4, roughly 3.5% of naive CD8, approximately 2.2% of memory CD4, and around 0.4% of memory CD8 clonotypes were shared across four donors. Estimated clonotype richness was generally larger for naive than for memory subsets. Higher generation probabilities were observed for clonotypes shared by all four sorted-subset donors than for non-shared clonotypes. Sampling was limited to blood, and TCR repertoires in tissue likely differ from TCR repertoires in blood. Pairwise subsampling indicated that sequencing depth was expected to affect the degree of clonotype sharing among donors. Even with the large sequencing depth, rarefaction of the sorted-subset datasets indicated that sequencing was incomplete. Because the study included only a small number of donors, the genetic and exposure-history diversity represented was limited.

Turning to this clone: Its specific antigen is unknown. The sample holds no much larger clone one base away, and base qualities are not on file.

The germline V gene sets CDR1 to SGDLS and CDR2 to YYNGEE. V gives up 0 bases and J gives up 3 bases, and the segment between their germline ends measures 9 bases. Measured from the cysteine to the phenylalanine, the CDR3 is 14 residues long. The read is trimmed to its CDR3 DNA, 42 bases read in frame from base 1. The donors were healthy, HIV-negative adults with no recently reported acute infections or vaccinations. Only Caucasian adults living in Nashville, Tennessee, USA were represented among the donors. CD4+ T cells were enriched by magnetic negative selection, after which naive cells were positively selected on CD45RA and the negative fraction was taken as the memory subset. Blood was obtained by leukapheresis, after which PBMCs were separated by Ficoll-Histopaque density gradient centrifugation and cryopreserved in liquid nitrogen vapor phase. Analytical flow cytometry was used to check the purity and quantity of every magnetically sorted T cell population. From each sorted fraction, genomic DNA was isolated and quantified by UV absorbance on a Nanodrop 2000c.

Using the deep immunoSEQ assay, TCR CDR3 regions were amplified from genomic DNA by multiplex PCR. Extracted genomic DNA from each cell subset was spread evenly across all wells of several immunoSEQ 96-well plates, with each plate serving as a replicate. For sorted subsets, each replicate PCR was loaded with 200 ng genomic DNA, equivalent to about 30,000 T cell genomes. Purified libraries were quantified with a Qubit 3.0 fluorometer, sized on a Bioanalyzer 2100, and re-quantified with the KAPA Library Quantification kit. Every immunoSEQ 96-well plate was sequenced on a separate single-read 150-cycle Illumina NextSeq 550 flow cell. The authors processed their data as follows. Because the immunoSEQ output held only junctional sequences and lacked quality scores, the filtering could not match the filtering applied to full-length reads. To assign V/J genes and CDR3, sequences were annotated against IMGT germline references using PyIR, a Python wrapper for IgBLAST v1.9. Reads with weak V/J assignments (E-value above 1e-6), missing CDR3, stop codons, out-of-frame junctions, or ambiguous translated residues were removed. A V3J clonotype was defined by an identical inferred V gene, J gene, and CDR3 amino acid sequence. Percentage overlap between repertoires was calculated by dividing the number of shared unique clonotypes by the size of the smaller repertoire. RTK rarefaction, the Chao1 estimator, and Recon v2.1 estimates of unobserved clonotypes were used to assess repertoire richness. Generation probabilities for all TCRbeta clonotypes obtained by the gDNA method from a handful of donors were computed using OLGA. Here the immuneACCESS table is served through TCRdb, limited to in-frame sequences with V and J called. Missing clones are a known gap in these copies; in checked studies unresolved V genes cover under half, and the rest lacks a known reason. That table gives V, J and clone size, and the DNA gave D and trimming. For this sample there are roughly 1.5 million clones; 98% appear just once. The top ten clonotypes cover 0.4% to 0.45% of the sample.

Sequencing used naive CD4+ T cells sorted from blood. Read against the paper, the sample's cell subset or site label means: CD45RA+ positively selected. The sequence is built from TRBV9 and TRBJ1-2; confidence is insufficient to name the D gene. The source of this sequence is a man aged 25 to 40 in good health. CDR3 reads: CASSVGTEDYGYTF. In nucleotide form, the sequence is TGTGCCAGCAGCGTAGGGACGGAAGACTATGGCTACACCTTC.